A single sample is the source of the 6 T cell receptor beta chains below, sequenced in a study of T cells in Graves' hyperthyroidism and ophthalmopathy. Amplified TCR beta CDR3 regions came from RNA transcripts. First-round RT-PCR with HTBI primers amplified the TCR CDR3 region. Using its own MiXCR run on the multiplex PCR reads, TCRdb lists one record per CDR3 protein. Here the sample spans approximately 600,000 distinct CDR3 sequences, 15% to 20% being singletons. The specimen sequenced was blood. The receptors originated from a woman in her 30s with Graves' hyperthyroidism.

This clonotype has at least ten counts. The J gene is TRBJ2-7, the V gene TRBV11-2, with 8 positions matching TRBD2. Germline CDR1 SGHAT, CDR2 FQNNGV. After removal of 5 bases from V and 6 bases from J, the junction contained 6 bases not matched to a gene. The CDR3 is 13 amino acids. The chain's CDR3 is CASSNGLAVEQYF. Written as DNA, the CDR3 is TGTGCCAGCAGCAACGGACTAGCAGTCGAGCAGTACTTC.

The chain is built from TRBV5-1 and TRBJ2-7, with D uncertain. V lost 2 bases to trimming and J lost 0 bases, with 6 bases between them. The CDR3 is 13 residues long. The germline CDR1 and CDR2 sequences are SGHRS and YFSETQ. The CDR3 is CASSFDNSYEQYF. In DNA, the CDR3 is TGCGCCAGCAGCTTCGACAACTCCTACGAGCAGTACTTC.

This clonotype was counted at least ten times. The CDR3 protein is CASSLNPRVNYGYTF. Written as DNA, the CDR3 is TGTGCCAGCAGTTTAAACCCGCGAGTTAACTATGGCTACACCTTC. The rearrangement joins TRBV12-3 or TRBV12-4 to TRBJ1-2, with D uncertain. CDR3 length: 15 residues. V was pared by 2 bases and J by 1 base, with 11 bases between.

To note about this clonotype: Just one base apart from a much larger clone, this may be a read error. The rearrangement uses TRBV20-1 and TRBJ1-5, with D unresolved. V shed 3 bases and J shed 13 bases, with 19 bases lying between them. This CDR3 spans 13 amino acids. CDR1 is DFQATT and CDR2 is SNEGSKA in the germline V gene (reference sequence). CDR3 DNA: TGCAGTGCTAGTAGGTCGCCAGCAGATACGCAGCATTTT. This codes for CSASRSPADTQHF.

This clonotype was seen a few times. This chain connects TRBV6-4 to TRBJ2-3; a possible D gene is TRBD1 (6 bases). V was cut by 6 bases and J by 6 bases, with 10 bases left in between. From germline, CDR1 is MRHNA and CDR2 SNTAGT. This CDR3 spans 12 amino acids. This CDR3 reads CASSGQGDTQYF. DNA for the CDR3: TGTGCCAGCAGCGGCCAGGGGGATACGCAGTATTTT.

This rearrangement joins TRBV5-1 to TRBJ2-5; D not resolved. The CDR3 is 12 residues long. CDR1 SGHRS and CDR2 YFSETQ come from the germline V gene. Trimming left V 4 bases short and J 1 base short, with 5 bases between. The CDR3 region has the DNA TGCGCCAGCAGCAAGGTCCAAGAGACCCAGTACTTC. This encodes CASSKVQETQYF.